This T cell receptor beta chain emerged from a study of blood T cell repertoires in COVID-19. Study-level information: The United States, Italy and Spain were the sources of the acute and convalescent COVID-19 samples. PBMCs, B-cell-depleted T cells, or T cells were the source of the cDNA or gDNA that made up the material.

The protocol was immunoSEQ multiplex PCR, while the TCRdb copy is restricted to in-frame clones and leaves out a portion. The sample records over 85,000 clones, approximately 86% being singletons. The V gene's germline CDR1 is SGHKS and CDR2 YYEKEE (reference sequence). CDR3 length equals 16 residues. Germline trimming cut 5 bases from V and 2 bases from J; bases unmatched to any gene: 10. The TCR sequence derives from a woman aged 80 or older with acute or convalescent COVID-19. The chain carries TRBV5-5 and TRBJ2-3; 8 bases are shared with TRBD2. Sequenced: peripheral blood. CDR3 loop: CASRSTGTRNTDTQYF. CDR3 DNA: TGTGCCAGCAGGAGTACCGGGACTAGGAACACAGATACGCAGTATTTT.